This T cell receptor (beta chain) came from a study of blood T cell repertoires in COVID-19. Study in general: Samples taken during acute and convalescent COVID-19 were collected in the United States, Italy and Spain. T cells, B-cell-depleted T cells, or PBMCs supplied cDNA or gDNA.

CDR1 WNHNN and CDR2 SYGVQD come from the germline V gene (reference sequence). The CDR3 has 15 amino acids. V shed 3 bases, J shed 4 bases, and the junction held 7 bases outside the gene matches. As originally analysed: Estimation of nucleated cell counts was performed using reference gene primer amplification. The protocol was immunoSEQ multiplex PCR, while the TCRdb copy is restricted to in-frame clones and leaves out a portion. V and J calls and clone size are given by that table; D and trimming were obtained from the DNA. The sample includes 45,000 to 55,000 clones, roughly 91% of them seen just once.

Sequences were obtained from peripheral blood. V and J are TRBV10-1 and TRBJ2-3, with TRBD1 identical over 7 bases. The receptor's source is a human donor in a cohort sampled during active COVID-19. CDR3 sequence (DNA): TGCGCCAGCAGTGATGACAGGGATGGCGCAGATACGCAGTATTTT. This gives the protein CASSDDRDGADTQYF.